This T cell receptor (beta chain) was identified in a study of CD4+ T cells in melanoma. Study-level results: Diverse differentiation states were reported for melanoma neoantigen-specific CD4+ T cells. CD8+ T cell, macrophage and B cell function reportedly correlated with neoantigen-specific CD4+ T cells.

Clones were sequenced by immunoSEQ multiplex PCR, and TCRdb holds only the in-frame ones, with some missing. This table has around 100,000 clones, approximately 90% appearing once. Concerning this clone itself: Its target is unknown.

The germline CDR1 and CDR2 sequences are LNHDA and SQIVND (reference sequence). CDR3 length: 12 amino acids. V gave up 3 bases and J gave up 5 bases, with 7 bases separating them. The rearrangement links TRBV19 to TRBJ2-5; D gene uncertain. The TCR was taken from a human donor with melanoma. Sequencing was done on a sample of peripheral blood. The CDR3 loop reads CASSISGETQYF. For the CDR3, the DNA is TGTGCCAGTAGTATTTCGGGCGAGACCCAGTACTTC.